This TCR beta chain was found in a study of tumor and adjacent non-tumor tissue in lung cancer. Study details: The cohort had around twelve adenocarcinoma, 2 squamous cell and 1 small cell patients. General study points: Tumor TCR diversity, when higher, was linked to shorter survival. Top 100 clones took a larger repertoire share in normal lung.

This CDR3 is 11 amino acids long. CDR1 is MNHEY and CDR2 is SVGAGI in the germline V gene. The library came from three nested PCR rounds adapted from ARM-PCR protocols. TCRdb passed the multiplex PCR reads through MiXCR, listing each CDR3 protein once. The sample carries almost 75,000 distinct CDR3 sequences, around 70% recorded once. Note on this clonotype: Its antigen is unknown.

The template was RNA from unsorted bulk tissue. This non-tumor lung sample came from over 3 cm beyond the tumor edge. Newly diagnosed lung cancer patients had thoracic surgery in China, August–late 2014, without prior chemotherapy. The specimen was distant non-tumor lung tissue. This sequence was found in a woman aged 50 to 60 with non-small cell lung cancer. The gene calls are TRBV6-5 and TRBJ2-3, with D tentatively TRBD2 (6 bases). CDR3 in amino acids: CIRLERDTQYF. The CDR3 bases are TGTATCAGACTAGAGCGAGATACGCAGTATTTT.